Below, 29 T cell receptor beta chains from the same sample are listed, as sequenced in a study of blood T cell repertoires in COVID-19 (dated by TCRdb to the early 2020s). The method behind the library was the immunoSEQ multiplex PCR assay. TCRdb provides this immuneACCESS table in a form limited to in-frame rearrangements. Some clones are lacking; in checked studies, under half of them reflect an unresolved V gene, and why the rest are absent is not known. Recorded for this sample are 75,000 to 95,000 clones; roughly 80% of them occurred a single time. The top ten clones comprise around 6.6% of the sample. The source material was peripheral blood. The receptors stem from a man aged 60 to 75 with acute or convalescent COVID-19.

The DNA of the CDR3 is TGTGCCAGTACCCTCGAGAGCGCCGCTAGCACAGATACGCAGTATTTT. Translated, it gives CASTLESAASTDTQYF. The chain couples TRBV19 to TRBJ2-3; the D is unclear. In germline, CDR1 is LNHDA, CDR2 SQIVND (reference sequence). The CDR3 sequence is 16 residues long. Trimming left V 7 bases short and J 0 bases short, with 17 bases between.

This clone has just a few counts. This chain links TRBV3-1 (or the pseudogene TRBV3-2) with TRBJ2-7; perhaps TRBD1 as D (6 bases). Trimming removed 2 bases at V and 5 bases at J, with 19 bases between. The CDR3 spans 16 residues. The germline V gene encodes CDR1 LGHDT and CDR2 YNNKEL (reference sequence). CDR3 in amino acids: CASSQKQGRPQDEQYF. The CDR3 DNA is TGTGCCAGCAGCCAAAAACAGGGTAGGCCCCAGGACGAGCAGTACTTC.

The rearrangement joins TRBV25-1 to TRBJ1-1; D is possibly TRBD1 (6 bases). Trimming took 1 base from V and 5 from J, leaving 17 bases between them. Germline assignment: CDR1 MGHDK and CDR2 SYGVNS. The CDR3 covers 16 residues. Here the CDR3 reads CASSESLYGGQTEAFF. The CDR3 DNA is TGTGCCAGCAGTGAATCGCTCTACGGGGGGCAAACTGAAGCTTTCTTT. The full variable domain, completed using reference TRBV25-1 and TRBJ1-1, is EADIYQTPRYLVIGTGKKITLECSQTMGHDKMYWYQQDPGMELHLIHYSYGVNSTEKGDLSSESTVSRIRTEHFPLTLESARPSHTSQYLCASSESLYGGQTEAFFGQGTRLTVV.

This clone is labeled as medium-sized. CDR3 bases: TGTGCCATCACCTCAGGGGTTTTGAACACTGAAGCTTTCTTT. Encoded protein: CAITSGVLNTEAFF. This chain joins TRBV10-3 and TRBJ1-1; a possible D gene is TRBD1 (6 bases). The CDR3 extends over 14 amino acids. CDR1 ENHRY and CDR2 SYGVKD come from the germline V gene. V lost 7 bases to trimming and J lost 0 bases, with 12 bases between them.

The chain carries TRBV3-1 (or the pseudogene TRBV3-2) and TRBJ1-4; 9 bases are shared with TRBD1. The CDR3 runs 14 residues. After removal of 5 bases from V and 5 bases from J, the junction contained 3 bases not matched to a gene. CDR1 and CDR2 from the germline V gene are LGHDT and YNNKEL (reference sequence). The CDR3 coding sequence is TGTGCCAGCAGCGCAGACAGGGGGAATGAAAAACTGTTTTTT. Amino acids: CASSADRGNEKLFF.

CDR3 loop: CASSQTGDPNYGYTF. In nucleotides, the CDR3 is TGTGCCAGCAGCCAGACAGGGGACCCTAACTATGGCTACACCTTC. The chain combines TRBV14 with TRBJ1-2, with 8 bases that match TRBD1. V was clipped by 3 bases and J by 0 bases; unmatched bases: 3. CDR1 and CDR2 from the germline V gene are SGHDN and FVKESK. The CDR3 totals 15 residues.

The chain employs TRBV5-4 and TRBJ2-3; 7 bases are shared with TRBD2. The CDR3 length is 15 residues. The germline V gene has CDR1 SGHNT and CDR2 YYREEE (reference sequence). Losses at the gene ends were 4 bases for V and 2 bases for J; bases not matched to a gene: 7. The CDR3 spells CASSDGTTYTDTQYF. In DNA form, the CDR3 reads TGTGCCAGCAGCGATGGGACTACTTACACAGATACGCAGTATTTT.

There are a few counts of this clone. CDR3 sequence: CASSLARGASYEQYF. The DNA of the CDR3 is TGTGCCAGCAGCTTAGCGCGGGGGGCCTCCTACGAGCAGTACTTC. The chain is built from TRBV7-2 and TRBJ2-7, with 8 bases fitting TRBD2. The germline V gene encodes CDR1 SGHTA and CDR2 FQGNSA. V shed 0 bases, J shed 0 bases, and the junction held 1 base outside the gene matches. The CDR3 runs 15 residues. Drawing the rest from reference TRBV7-2 and TRBJ2-7, the complete variable domain is GAGVSQSPSNKVTEKGKDVELRCDPISGHTALYWYRQSLGQGLEFLIYFQGNSAPDKSGLPSDRFSAERTGGSVSTLTIQRTQQEDSAVYLCASSLARGASYEQYFGPGTRLTVT.

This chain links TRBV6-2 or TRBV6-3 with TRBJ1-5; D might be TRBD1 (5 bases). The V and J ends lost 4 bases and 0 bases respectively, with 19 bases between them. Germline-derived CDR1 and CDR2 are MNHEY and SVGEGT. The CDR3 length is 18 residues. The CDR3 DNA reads TGTGCCAGCAGTTCCCGCCGACGACAGTCATATAGCAATCAGCCCCAGCATTTT. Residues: CASSSRRRQSYSNQPQHF.

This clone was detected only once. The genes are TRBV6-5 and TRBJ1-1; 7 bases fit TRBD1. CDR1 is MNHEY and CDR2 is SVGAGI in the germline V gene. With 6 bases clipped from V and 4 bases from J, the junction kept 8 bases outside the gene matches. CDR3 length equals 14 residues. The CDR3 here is CASRGRQGTTEAFF. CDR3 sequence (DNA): TGTGCCAGCAGGGGCCGACAGGGTACCACTGAAGCTTTCTTT.

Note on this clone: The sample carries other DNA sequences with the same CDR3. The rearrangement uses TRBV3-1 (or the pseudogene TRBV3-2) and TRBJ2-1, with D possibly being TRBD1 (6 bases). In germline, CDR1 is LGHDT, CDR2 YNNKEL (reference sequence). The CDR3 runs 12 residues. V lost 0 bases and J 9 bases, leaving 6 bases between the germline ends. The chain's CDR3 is CASSQDRGEQFF. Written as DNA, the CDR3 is TGTGCCAGCAGCCAAGACAGGGGTGAGCAGTTCTTC.

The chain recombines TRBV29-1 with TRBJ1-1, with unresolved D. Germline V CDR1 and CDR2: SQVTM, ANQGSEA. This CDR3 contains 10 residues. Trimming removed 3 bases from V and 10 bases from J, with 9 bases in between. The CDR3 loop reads CSVEEVRAFF. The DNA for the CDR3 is TGCAGCGTTGAGGAGGTGAGAGCTTTCTTT.

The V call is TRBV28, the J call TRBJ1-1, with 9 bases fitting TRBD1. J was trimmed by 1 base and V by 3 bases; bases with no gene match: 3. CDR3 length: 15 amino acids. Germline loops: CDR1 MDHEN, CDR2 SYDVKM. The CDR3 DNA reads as TGTGCCAGCAGTTTCCCGGACAGGGGGAACACTGAAGCTTTCTTT. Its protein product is CASSFPDRGNTEAFF.

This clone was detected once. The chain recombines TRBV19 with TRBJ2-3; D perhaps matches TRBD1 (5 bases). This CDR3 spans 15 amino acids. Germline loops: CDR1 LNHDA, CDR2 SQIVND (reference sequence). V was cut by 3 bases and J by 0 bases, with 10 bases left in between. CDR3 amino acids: CASSIGRVSTDTQYF. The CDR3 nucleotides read TGTGCCAGTAGTATTGGCAGGGTAAGCACAGATACGCAGTATTTT.

In nucleotides, the CDR3 is TGTGCCAGCAGCGAATTGGGACAGTCTAATTCACCCCTCCACTTT. Translated, it gives CASSELGQSNSPLHF. The chain uses TRBV2 and TRBJ1-6; 7 bases match TRBD1. The V segment lost 6 bases and the J segment 6 bases; nucleotides outside the gene matches: 8. In germline, CDR1 is SNHLY, CDR2 FYNNEI. This CDR3 is 15 amino acids long.

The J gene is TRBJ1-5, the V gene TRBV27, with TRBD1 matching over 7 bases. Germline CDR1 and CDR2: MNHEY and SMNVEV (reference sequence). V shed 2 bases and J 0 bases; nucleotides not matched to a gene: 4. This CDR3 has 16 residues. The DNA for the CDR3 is TGTGCCAGCAGTTTAGGGGGACAGCTTAGCAATCAGCCCCAGCATTTT. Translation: CASSLGGQLSNQPQHF.

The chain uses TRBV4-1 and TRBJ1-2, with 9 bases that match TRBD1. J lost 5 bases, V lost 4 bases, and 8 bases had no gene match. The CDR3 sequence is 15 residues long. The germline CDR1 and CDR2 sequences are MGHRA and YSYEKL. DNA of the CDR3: TGCGCCAGCAGCCCTTCTCCCGGGACAGGGTATGGCTACACCTTC. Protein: CASSPSPGTGYGYTF.

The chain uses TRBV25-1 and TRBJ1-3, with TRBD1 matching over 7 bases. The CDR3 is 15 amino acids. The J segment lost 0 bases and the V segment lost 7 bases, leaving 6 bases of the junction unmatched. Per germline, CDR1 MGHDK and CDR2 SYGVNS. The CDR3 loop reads CASTKTGDSGNTIYF. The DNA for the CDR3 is TGTGCCAGCACTAAAACAGGGGACTCTGGAAACACCATATATTTT.

In nucleotides, the CDR3 is TGCGCCAGCAGCTTGCTACAGGGGAGCCCTGGGGCCAACGTCCTGACTTTC. This translates into CASSLLQGSPGANVLTF. The V call is TRBV5-1, the J call TRBJ2-6; 7 bases are a match to TRBD1. J lost 2 bases, V lost 1 base, and 6 bases had no gene match. CDR3 size: 17 residues. Germline V CDR1 and CDR2: SGHRS, YFSETQ. Together with reference TRBV5-1 and TRBJ2-6, the CDR3 gives the full variable domain: KAGVTQTPRYLIKTRGQQVTLSCSPISGHRSVSWYQQTPGQGLQFLFEYFSETQRNKGNFPGRFSGRQFSNSRSEMNVSTLELGDSALYLCASSLLQGSPGANVLTFGAGSRLTVL.

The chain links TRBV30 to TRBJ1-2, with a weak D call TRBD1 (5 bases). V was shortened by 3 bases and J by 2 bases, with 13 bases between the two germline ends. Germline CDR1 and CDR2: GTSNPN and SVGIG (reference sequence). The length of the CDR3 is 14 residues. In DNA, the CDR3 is TGTGCCTGGAGCCCGGGACTGCTCAACTATGGCTACACCTTC. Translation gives CAWSPGLLNYGYTF.

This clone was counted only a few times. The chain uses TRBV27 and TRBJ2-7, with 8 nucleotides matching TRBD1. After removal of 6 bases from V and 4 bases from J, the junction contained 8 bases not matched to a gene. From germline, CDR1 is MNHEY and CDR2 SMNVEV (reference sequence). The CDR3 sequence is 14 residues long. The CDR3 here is CASRPGQGTYEQYF. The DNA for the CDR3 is TGTGCCAGCAGGCCCGGACAGGGAACATACGAGCAGTACTTC.

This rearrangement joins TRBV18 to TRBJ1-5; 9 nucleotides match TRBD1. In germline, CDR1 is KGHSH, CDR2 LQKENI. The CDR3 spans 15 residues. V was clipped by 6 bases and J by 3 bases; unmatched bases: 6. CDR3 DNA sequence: TGTGCCAGCTCGCTGGGGACAGGGAACAATCAGCCCCAGCATTTT. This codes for CASSLGTGNNQPQHF.

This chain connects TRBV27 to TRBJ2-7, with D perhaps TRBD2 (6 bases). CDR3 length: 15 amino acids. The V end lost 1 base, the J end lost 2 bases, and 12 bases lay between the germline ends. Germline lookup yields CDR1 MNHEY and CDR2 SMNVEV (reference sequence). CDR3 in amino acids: CASSLFSEGTYEQYF. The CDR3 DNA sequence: TGTGCCAGCAGTTTATTTTCGGAGGGCACCTACGAGCAGTACTTC.

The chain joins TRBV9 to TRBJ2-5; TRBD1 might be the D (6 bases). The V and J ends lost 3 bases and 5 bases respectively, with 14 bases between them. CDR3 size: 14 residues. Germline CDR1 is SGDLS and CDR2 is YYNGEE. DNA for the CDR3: TGTGCCAGCAGCGGATCAGGGGTCTGGGAGACCCAGTACTTC. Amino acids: CASSGSGVWETQYF.

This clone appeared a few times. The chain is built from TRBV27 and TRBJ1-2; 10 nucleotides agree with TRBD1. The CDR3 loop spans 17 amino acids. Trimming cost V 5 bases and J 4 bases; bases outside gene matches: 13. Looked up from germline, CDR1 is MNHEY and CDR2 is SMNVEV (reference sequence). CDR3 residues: CASSPSGTGARSYGYTF. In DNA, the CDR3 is TGTGCCAGCAGTCCGAGCGGGACAGGGGCCCGATCCTATGGCTACACCTTC.

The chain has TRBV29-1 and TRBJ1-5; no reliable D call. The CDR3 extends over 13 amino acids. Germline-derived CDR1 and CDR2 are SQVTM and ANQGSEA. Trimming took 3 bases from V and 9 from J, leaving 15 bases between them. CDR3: CSVERPRVGPQHF. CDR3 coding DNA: TGCAGCGTTGAGCGTCCCCGGGTCGGGCCCCAGCATTTT.

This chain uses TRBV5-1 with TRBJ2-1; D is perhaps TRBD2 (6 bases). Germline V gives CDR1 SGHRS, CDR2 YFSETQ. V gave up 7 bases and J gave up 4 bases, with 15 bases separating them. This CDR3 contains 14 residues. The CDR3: CASAMAGSYNEQFF. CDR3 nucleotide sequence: TGCGCCAGCGCCATGGCGGGGAGTTACAATGAGCAGTTCTTC.

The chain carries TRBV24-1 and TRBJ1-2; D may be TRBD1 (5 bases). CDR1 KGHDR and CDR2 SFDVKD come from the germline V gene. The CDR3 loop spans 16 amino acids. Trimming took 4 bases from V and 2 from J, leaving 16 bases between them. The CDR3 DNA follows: TGTGCCACCAGTGAGCCGTCGGGGGGTCCAAACTATGGCTACACCTTC. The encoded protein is CATSEPSGGPNYGYTF.

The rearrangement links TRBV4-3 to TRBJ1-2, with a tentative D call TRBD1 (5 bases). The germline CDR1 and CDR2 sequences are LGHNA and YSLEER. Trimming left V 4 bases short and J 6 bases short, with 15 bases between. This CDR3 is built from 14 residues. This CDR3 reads CASSRGREADGYTF. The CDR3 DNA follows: TGCGCCAGCAGCCGGGGCCGGGAGGCCGATGGCTACACCTTC.